Shown below are 14 T cell receptor beta chains from a single sample sequenced in a study of blood T cell repertoires in COVID-19. Repertoires were generated with immunoSEQ multiplex PCR, while TCRdb's copy carries only in-frame clones and drops some. The sample lists 280,000 or so clones; about 85% were seen once. The sequencing input was peripheral blood. The receptors come from a human donor in a cohort sampled during active COVID-19.

The chain's CDR3 is CASSQARGNGLNTIYF. Written as DNA, the CDR3 is TGCGCCAGCAGCCAAGCCAGGGGAAATGGTCTAAACACCATATATTTT. The J gene is TRBJ1-3, the V gene TRBV4-1; D might be TRBD1 (6 bases). From germline, CDR1 is MGHRA and CDR2 YSYEKL. V was pared by 1 base and J by 6 bases, with 16 bases between. CDR3 length: 16 amino acids.

The gene calls are TRBV6-5 and TRBJ2-1; TRBD2 agrees at 11 bases. Germline CDR1 is MNHEY and CDR2 is SVGAGI. V trimming: 0 bases; J trimming: 14 bases; junction bases outside the gene matches: 6. The CDR3 runs to 14 residues. In nucleotides, the CDR3 is TGTGCCAGCAGTTACTCCATAGCGGGAGGGCCGGAGTTCTTC. Its protein product is CASSYSIAGGPEFF.

This chain joins TRBV2 and TRBJ2-4; D is perhaps TRBD2 (6 bases). V was trimmed by 3 bases and J by 1 base, leaving 13 bases between them. There are 16 residues in the CDR3. Looked up from germline, CDR1 is SNHLY and CDR2 is FYNNEI. CDR3 bases: TGTGCCAGCAGTGAGGGCGGGGTAGCGGCCAAAAACATTCAGTACTTC. Translating gives CASSEGGVAAKNIQYF.

This rearrangement joins TRBV3-1 (or the pseudogene TRBV3-2) to TRBJ1-2; D is unresolved. The CDR3 is 16 amino acids. V was trimmed by 0 bases and J by 7 bases, leaving 18 bases between them. CDR1 is LGHDT, CDR2 YNNKEL, per germline (reference sequence). CDR3 nucleotides: TGTGCCAGCAGCCAAGATAGTAGTAGGAGGAGCGGTGGCTACACCTTC. This sequence encodes CASSQDSSRRSGGYTF.

The V gene is TRBV12-3 or TRBV12-4, the J gene TRBJ1-1, with 7 bases that match TRBD1. V was clipped by 6 bases and J by 1 base; unmatched bases: 2. This CDR3 spans 13 amino acids. The CDR3 DNA follows: TGTGCCAGCAGGGGACAGCCGAACACTGAAGCTTTCTTT. This gives the protein CASRGQPNTEAFF.

This chain links TRBV7-3 with TRBJ2-5, with a possible D match to TRBD1 (6 bases). V was cut by 0 bases and J by 7 bases, with 12 bases left in between. Germline values: CDR1 SGHTA, CDR2 FQGTGA. The CDR3 runs to 14 residues. CDR3 coding DNA: TGTGCCAGCAGCTTAACGACAGGCTCAGGGACCCAGTACTTC. Translation: CASSLTTGSGTQYF.

V is TRBV20-1 and J is TRBJ1-3; D is unclear. The CDR3 runs 11 residues. Germline lookup yields CDR1 DFQATT and CDR2 SNEGSKA (reference sequence). Trimming removed 5 bases at V and 0 bases at J, with 2 bases between. In DNA form, the CDR3 reads TGCAGTGCTCACTCTGGAAACACCATATATTTT. Encoded protein: CSAHSGNTIYF.

J is TRBJ1-4 and V is TRBV3-1 (or the pseudogene TRBV3-2); D remains unclear. In germline, CDR1 is LGHDT, CDR2 YNNKEL (reference sequence). Trimming removed 4 bases at V and 8 bases at J, with 17 bases between. The length of the CDR3 is 15 residues. CDR3 sequence: CASSPGGRAIEKLFF. The CDR3 DNA sequence: TGTGCCAGCAGCCCCGGAGGCAGAGCAATAGAAAAACTGTTTTTT.

The chain carries TRBV5-4 and TRBJ1-6; 7 nucleotides match TRBD1. CDR1 and CDR2 (germline): SGHNT, YYREEE (reference sequence). V was pared by 4 bases and J by 7 bases, with 8 bases of the junction left unmatched. This CDR3 is built from 15 residues. Here the CDR3 DNA reads TGTGCCAGCAGCAACGACCGGGACAGAAATTCACCCCTCCACTTT. Protein: CASSNDRDRNSPLHF.

The chain joins TRBV27 to TRBJ2-7, with TRBD1 matching 8 bases. V shed 10 bases, J shed 3 bases, and the junction held 11 bases outside the gene matches. This CDR3 has 14 amino acids. Germline V gene lookup returns CDR1 MNHEY and CDR2 SMNVEV (reference sequence). The CDR3 nucleotides read TGTGCCATCCCTTCCGCGGGACAGGTCTACGAGCAGTACTTC. Amino acid sequence: CAIPSAGQVYEQYF.

This clone has just one count. The J gene is TRBJ1-6, the V gene TRBV5-1, with 8 bases that match TRBD1. V trimming: 3 bases; J trimming: 7 bases; junction bases outside the gene matches: 9. CDR1 and CDR2 (germline): SGHRS, YFSETQ. The CDR3 runs 16 residues. CDR3 loop: CASSWETGVMNSPLHF. The CDR3 DNA reads as TGCGCCAGCAGCTGGGAGACAGGGGTTATGAATTCACCCCTCCACTTT.

This clone came up a few times. The chain joins TRBV2 to TRBJ2-2; 11 bases fit TRBD2. CDR1 is SNHLY and CDR2 is FYNNEI in the germline V gene. V trimming: 2 bases; J trimming: 6 bases; junction bases outside the gene matches: 5. This CDR3 spans 16 amino acids. CDR3 bases: TGTGCCAGCAGTGAAACTACTAGCGGGAGTTCCGGGGAGCTGTTTTTT. Translation: CASSETTSGSSGELFF.

This clone is a singleton in its sample. The chain combines TRBV28 with TRBJ1-2; 8 bases are a match to TRBD1. From germline, CDR1 is MDHEN and CDR2 SYDVKM. J was trimmed by 4 bases and V by 6 bases; bases with no gene match: 4. CDR3 size: 13 residues. The DNA of the CDR3 is TGTGCCAGCAGAGGACAGGGTTTCTATGGCTACACCTTC. Its translation is CASRGQGFYGYTF.

The chain links TRBV10-3 to TRBJ1-3, with 7 nucleotides matching TRBD1. CDR1 and CDR2 from the germline V gene are ENHRY and SYGVKD. V lost 2 bases and J lost 0; bases outside the gene matches: 4. The CDR3 spans 16 residues. The chain's CDR3 is CAISEGQAISGNTIYF. The CDR3 nucleotides read TGTGCCATCAGTGAGGGACAGGCGATCTCTGGAAACACCATATATTTT.